This TCR beta chain was profiled in a study of patients and donors after allogeneic stem cell transplantation. Unmatched junction bases numbered 4, after V lost 0 bases and J lost 4 bases. Germline V gene sequence: CDR1 MGHRA, CDR2 YSYEKL. There are 15 residues in the CDR3. MiXCR, run by TCRdb on the RT-PCR reads, gives a single entry per CDR3 protein. The sample consists of just over 55,000 distinct CDR3 sequences, approximately 12% of them appearing once. This chain links TRBV4-1 with TRBJ1-1; 8 nucleotides align to TRBD1. Input material: blood, either unsorted or a sorted T cell fraction (not recorded which). The clonotype originates from a human donor who was either an allogeneic HSCT recipient or a stem cell or donor lymphocyte infusion donor (not recorded which). It is not recorded whose cells these are; they may come from a transplant donor. The CDR3 sequence: CASSQEDRDITEAFF. CDR3 bases: TGCGCCAGCAGCCAAGAGGACAGGGACATCACTGAAGCTTTCTTT.